The T cell receptor (beta chain) under discussion was sequenced for a study of cytomegalovirus exposure and HLA in healthy donors. Worth noting for this clone: What it binds is unknown.

This table comes from immunoSEQ multiplex PCR, and its TCRdb copy is limited to in-frame clones, with some not included. The sample lists tens of thousands of clones, just over 90% seen once, with roughly 1.3% in the top ten. This CDR3 is built from 15 residues. The V gene lost 0 bases and the J gene lost 0 bases, with 8 bases spanning the gap. Germline loops: CDR1 MNHEY, CDR2 SMNVEV (reference sequence). Study-wide results and caveats: The study recorded around 160 TCR beta chains that were cytomegalovirus-associated. As was reported, the classifier diagnosed cytomegalovirus status with high specificity and sensitivity. Most TCR sequences were rare, but some public TCRs occurred in many donors.

Sequencing input: PBMCs. This sequence joins TRBV27 and TRBJ1-1; D is unclear. This clonotype originated in a woman younger than 30 in good health and CMV-seronegative. CDR3 region: CASSLSAVLNTEAFF. For the CDR3, the DNA is TGTGCCAGCAGTTTATCGGCGGTTCTGAACACTGAAGCTTTCTTT.